The 26 T cell receptor beta chains listed next were all sequenced from one sample in a study of T cells after yellow fever vaccination. MiXCR was run by TCRdb on the 5' RACE reads, yielding one entry per CDR3 protein. The sample gives just under 600,000 distinct CDR3 sequences, 13% of which show up once; over 12% is in the top ten. Sequencing used PBMCs, obtained on the day of the yellow fever booster vaccination. The source is a young man who received the YFV17D yellow fever vaccine.

The CDR3 DNA sequence: TGCGCCAGCAGCTTGGTCCCAGGGGTGGGTGAAAAACTGTTTTTT. It specifies CASSLVPGVGEKLFF. The V call is TRBV5-1, the J call TRBJ1-4; D may be TRBD1 (6 bases). Germline values: CDR1 SGHRS, CDR2 YFSETQ. The CDR3 is 15 residues long. Trimming left V 0 bases short and J 7 bases short, with 13 bases between.

The chain has TRBV6-6 and TRBJ2-7; 8 bases are a match to TRBD1. Germline CDR1 is MNHNY and CDR2 is SVGAGI (reference sequence). The junction had 3 bases not matched to a gene; V was cut back by 2 bases and J by 9 bases. This CDR3 has 12 residues. CDR3 sequence: CASSYVQGGQYF. Here the CDR3 DNA reads TGTGCCAGCAGTTACGTACAGGGGGGGCAGTACTTC.

This chain links TRBV27 with TRBJ1-1; D remains ambiguous. CDR3 size: 11 residues. Per the germline V gene, CDR1 is MNHEY and CDR2 is SMNVEV (reference sequence). The V end was cut by 8 bases, the J end by 5 bases, with 9 bases between. The DNA for the CDR3 is TGTGCCAGCGGGTTCGGGACTGAAGCTTTCTTT. It is translated as CASGFGTEAFF.

The sample holds many counts of this clonotype. The V call is TRBV27, the J call TRBJ2-5, with 12 bases aligning to TRBD2. The germline CDR1 and CDR2 sequences are MNHEY and SMNVEV (reference sequence). CDR3 length: 16 amino acids. Germline trimming cut 5 bases from V and 0 bases from J; bases unmatched to any gene: 4. DNA for the CDR3: TGTGCCAGCAGTCCAGGGACTAGCGGGTACCAAGAGACCCAGTACTTC. Its protein product is CASSPGTSGYQETQYF.

This clonotype was seen a handful of times. The genes are TRBV30 and TRBJ2-7; tentative D call: TRBD1 (8 bases). The V gene lost 4 bases and the J gene lost 3 bases, with 10 bases spanning the gap. From germline, CDR1 is GTSNPN and CDR2 SVGIG (reference sequence). CDR3 length: 12 amino acids. Here the CDR3 reads CAWNRGGYEQYF. In DNA, the CDR3 is TGTGCCTGGAACAGGGGGGGCTACGAGCAGTACTTC.

This clonotype was seen only a few times. The rearrangement joins TRBV9 to TRBJ2-7; D not certain. The CDR3 runs to 14 residues. V was pared by 4 bases and J by 3 bases, with 14 bases between. Germline-derived CDR1 and CDR2 are SGDLS and YYNGEE. CDR3 sequence reads: CASSLEDSLYEQYF. The CDR3, as DNA: TGTGCCAGCAGCTTAGAAGACTCCCTCTACGAGCAGTACTTC.

This clonotype was detected a few times. The J gene is TRBJ1-5, the V gene TRBV6-2 or TRBV6-3; D gene uncertain. The V gene's germline CDR1 is MNHEY and CDR2 SVGEGT. The CDR3 runs 14 residues. V was shortened by 4 bases and J by 2 bases, with 9 bases between the two germline ends. The CDR3 region is CASSFTSGNQPQHF. The CDR3 bases are TGTGCCAGCAGTTTCACCAGTGGCAATCAGCCCCAGCATTTT.

This clonotype was observed many times. V usage is TRBV4-3 and J usage is TRBJ2-1; possibly TRBD1 for D (7 bases). The CDR3 length is 16 residues. V was cut by 0 bases and J by 9 bases, with 18 bases left in between. The germline gives CDR1 LGHNA, CDR2 YSLEER. The CDR3 sequence: CASSQERTGGIGEQFF. DNA for the CDR3: TGCGCCAGCAGCCAAGAGAGGACAGGAGGGATTGGTGAGCAGTTCTTC.

V and J are TRBV11-2 and TRBJ2-3; TRBD1 aligns across 9 bases. The length of the CDR3 is 19 residues. Trimming cost V 2 bases and J 5 bases; bases outside gene matches: 17. Germline V lookup: CDR1 SGHAT, CDR2 FQNNGV. The CDR3 is CASSLSFSTGQGSRDTQYF. The CDR3 DNA sequence: TGTGCCAGCAGCTTAAGTTTTTCGACGGGACAGGGATCGAGAGATACGCAGTATTTT.

There are a few counts of this clonotype. The rearrangement uses TRBV29-1 and TRBJ1-1, with 8 nucleotides matching TRBD1. This CDR3 region has 14 residues. V trimming: 5 bases; J trimming: 7 bases; junction bases outside the gene matches: 12. In germline, CDR1 is SQVTM, CDR2 ANQGSEA. CDR3 residues: CSVIAFADRDEAFF. The CDR3 bases are TGCAGCGTTATCGCTTTTGCGGACAGGGATGAAGCTTTCTTT.

This clonotype was observed a few times. The chain couples TRBV7-2 to TRBJ2-1; D unclear. This CDR3 is 12 amino acids long. CDR1 is SGHTA and CDR2 is FQGNSA in the germline V gene. The V end lost 4 bases, the J end lost 12 bases, and 13 bases lay between the germline ends. In DNA form, the CDR3 reads TGTGCCAGCAGCTCCCGGATTCTGCGGCAGTTCTTC. Amino acid sequence: CASSSRILRQFF.

This clonotype occurred a few times. This sequence joins TRBV7-8 and TRBJ2-7; D gene uncertain. Germline V gives CDR1 SGHVS, CDR2 FQNEAQ. Trimming stripped 1 base from V and 0 bases from J, with 7 bases between. The CDR3 covers 14 residues. The CDR3 region has the DNA TGTGCCAGCAGCTTAGTAACTAACTCCTACGAGCAGTACTTC. Translation: CASSLVTNSYEQYF. Using reference TRBV7-8 and TRBJ2-7 for the parts outside the CDR3, the full variable domain is GAGVSQSPRYKVAKRGQDVALRCDPISGHVSLFWYQQALGQGPEFLTYFQNEAQLDKSGLPSDRFFAERPEGSVSTLKIQRTQQEDSAVYLCASSLVTNSYEQYFGPGTRLTVT.

This clonotype was detected many times. The chain is built from TRBV6-2 or TRBV6-3 and TRBJ2-7; weak D call: TRBD2 (6 bases). The CDR3 runs 12 residues. CDR1 and CDR2 from the germline V gene are MNHEY and SVGEGT. The ends were cut back, 6 bases at V and 4 bases at J, with 10 bases in the middle. As DNA, the CDR3 is TGTGCCAGCAGCGGGGACTCGTACGAGCAGTACTTC. It is translated as CASSGDSYEQYF.

There are a few counts of this clonotype. V is TRBV28 and J is TRBJ2-1, with D unresolved. CDR3 size: 16 residues. Germline CDR1 reads MDHEN; CDR2 reads SYDVKM. Trimming removed 2 bases from V and 0 bases from J, with 11 bases in between. For the CDR3, the DNA is TGTGCCAGCAGTTTAGCTAACGGCCACTCCTACAATGAGCAGTTCTTC. Translation gives CASSLANGHSYNEQFF.

V and J are TRBV29-1 and TRBJ2-5, with 10 bases identical to TRBD2. This CDR3 has 13 residues. CDR1 is SQVTM, CDR2 ANQGSEA, per germline. V gave up 6 bases and J gave up 5 bases; unmatched junction bases: 6. DNA for the CDR3: TGCAGCGTGAGGACTAGCGGAGGGGAGACCCAGTACTTC. It codes for CSVRTSGGETQYF. Full variable domain (outside the CDR3, taken from reference TRBV29-1 and TRBJ2-5): SAVISQKPSRDICQRGTSLTIQCQVDSQVTMMFWYRQQPGQSLTLIATANQGSEATYESGFVIDKFPISRPNLTFSTLTVSNMSPEDSSIYLCSVRTSGGETQYFGPGTRLLVL.

The chain couples TRBV20-1 to TRBJ2-7, with D possibly TRBD2 on 5 matching bases. This CDR3 has 15 residues. The V end lost 3 bases, the J end lost 6 bases, and 21 bases lay between the germline ends. Germline values: CDR1 DFQATT, CDR2 SNEGSKA (reference sequence). For the CDR3, the DNA is TGCAGTGCTAGTGACGGGAACGCGCGCGGTGGCGAGCAGTACTTC. Translation gives CSASDGNARGGEQYF.

The gene calls are TRBV6-5 and TRBJ1-2; no reliable D call. The germline V and J ends were trimmed by 2 bases and 6 bases, with 10 bases remaining between them. The CDR3 totals 13 residues. Germline V gene lookup returns CDR1 MNHEY and CDR2 SVGAGI. CDR3 region: CASSYREKDGYTF. The CDR3 region has the DNA TGTGCCAGCAGTTACAGGGAGAAGGATGGCTACACCTTC.

The sample holds a few counts of this clonotype. This chain joins TRBV14 and TRBJ2-3, with D perhaps TRBD1 (6 bases). V was trimmed by 5 bases and J by 6 bases, leaving 18 bases between them. Germline V gene sequence: CDR1 SGHDN, CDR2 FVKESK. The length of the CDR3 is 15 residues. The CDR3 here is CASSSGTISIDTQYF. The CDR3 DNA sequence: TGTGCCAGCAGCTCCGGGACAATCTCTATCGATACGCAGTATTTT.

V gene TRBV5-1 combines with J gene TRBJ2-5; D may be TRBD2 (6 bases). Germline CDR1 is SGHRS and CDR2 is YFSETQ. This CDR3 has 11 amino acids. With 4 bases removed from V and 11 bases from J, the gap between germline ends came to 12 bases. Here the CDR3 DNA reads TGCGCCAGCAGCGTGTGGGGGGAACAGTACTTC. Translated, it gives CASSVWGEQYF. Together with reference TRBV5-1 and TRBJ2-5, the CDR3 gives the full variable domain: KAGVTQTPRYLIKTRGQQVTLSCSPISGHRSVSWYQQTPGQGLQFLFEYFSETQRNKGNFPGRFSGRQFSNSRSEMNVSTLELGDSALYLCASSVWGEQYFGPGTRLLVL.

This clonotype was recorded a few times. This sequence joins TRBV7-8 and TRBJ1-1, with D unclear. The germline gives CDR1 SGHVS, CDR2 FQNEAQ. V was trimmed by 0 bases and J by 1 base, leaving 18 bases between them. This CDR3 spans 18 amino acids. CDR3 DNA: TGTGCCAGCAGCTTAGCGGTTGGGCACCGGGCAGGGAACACTGAAGCTTTCTTT. Amino acids: CASSLAVGHRAGNTEAFF.

In this sample, this clonotype turned up once. This chain uses TRBV6-1 with TRBJ2-7, with no clear D. CDR3 length: 11 amino acids. Germline CDR1 reads MNHNS; CDR2 reads SASEGT. With 3 bases removed from V and 5 bases from J, the gap between germline ends came to 5 bases. The CDR3 sequence: CASSDGNEQYF. CDR3 in DNA: TGTGCCAGCAGTGACGGAAACGAGCAGTACTTC.

The chain couples TRBV5-8 to TRBJ1-1, with unresolved D. V was clipped by 1 base and J by 4 bases, with 17 bases between them. CDR3 size: 16 residues. Per germline, CDR1 SGHTS and CDR2 YDEGEE. CDR3 protein: CASSLRDGGEGTEAFF. In nucleotides, the CDR3 is TGTGCCAGCAGCTTGCGCGACGGAGGTGAAGGCACTGAAGCTTTCTTT.

The V call is TRBV7-6, the J call TRBJ1-2; D might be TRBD1 (6 bases). Germline V gives CDR1 SGHVS, CDR2 FNYEAQ. V was clipped by 3 bases and J by 4 bases, with 15 bases between them. The CDR3 extends over 15 amino acids. The CDR3 sequence is CASSLDGGRSYGYTF. CDR3 DNA: TGTGCCAGCAGCTTGGACGGGGGCCGTAGCTATGGCTACACCTTC.

In regard to this clonotype: A single base separates this from a much larger clone, so it may be a read error. The genes are TRBV9 and TRBJ2-3; D remains ambiguous. CDR1 is SGDLS, CDR2 YYNGEE, per germline. The length of the CDR3 is 12 residues. Trimming stripped 0 bases from V and 4 bases from J, with 3 bases between. DNA for the CDR3: TGTGCCAGCAGCGTAGCGGCAGATACGCAGTATTTT. This gives the protein CASSVAADTQYF.

V and J are TRBV10-3 and TRBJ2-3; D remains unclear. CDR3 length equals 13 residues. V lost 11 bases and J 0 bases, leaving 12 bases between the germline ends. Germline lookup yields CDR1 ENHRY and CDR2 SYGVKD. The CDR3 nucleotides read TGTGCCCTTCGGGCAACTAGCACAGATACGCAGTATTTT. Translating gives CALRATSTDTQYF.

V is TRBV18 and J is TRBJ2-3, with D unresolved. This CDR3 is 13 amino acids long. CDR1 and CDR2 (germline): KGHSH, LQKENI. The V end lost 5 bases, the J end lost 0 bases, and 6 bases lay between the germline ends. The CDR3 spells CASSFISTDTQYF. For the CDR3, the DNA is TGTGCCAGCTCATTCATAAGCACAGATACGCAGTATTTT.